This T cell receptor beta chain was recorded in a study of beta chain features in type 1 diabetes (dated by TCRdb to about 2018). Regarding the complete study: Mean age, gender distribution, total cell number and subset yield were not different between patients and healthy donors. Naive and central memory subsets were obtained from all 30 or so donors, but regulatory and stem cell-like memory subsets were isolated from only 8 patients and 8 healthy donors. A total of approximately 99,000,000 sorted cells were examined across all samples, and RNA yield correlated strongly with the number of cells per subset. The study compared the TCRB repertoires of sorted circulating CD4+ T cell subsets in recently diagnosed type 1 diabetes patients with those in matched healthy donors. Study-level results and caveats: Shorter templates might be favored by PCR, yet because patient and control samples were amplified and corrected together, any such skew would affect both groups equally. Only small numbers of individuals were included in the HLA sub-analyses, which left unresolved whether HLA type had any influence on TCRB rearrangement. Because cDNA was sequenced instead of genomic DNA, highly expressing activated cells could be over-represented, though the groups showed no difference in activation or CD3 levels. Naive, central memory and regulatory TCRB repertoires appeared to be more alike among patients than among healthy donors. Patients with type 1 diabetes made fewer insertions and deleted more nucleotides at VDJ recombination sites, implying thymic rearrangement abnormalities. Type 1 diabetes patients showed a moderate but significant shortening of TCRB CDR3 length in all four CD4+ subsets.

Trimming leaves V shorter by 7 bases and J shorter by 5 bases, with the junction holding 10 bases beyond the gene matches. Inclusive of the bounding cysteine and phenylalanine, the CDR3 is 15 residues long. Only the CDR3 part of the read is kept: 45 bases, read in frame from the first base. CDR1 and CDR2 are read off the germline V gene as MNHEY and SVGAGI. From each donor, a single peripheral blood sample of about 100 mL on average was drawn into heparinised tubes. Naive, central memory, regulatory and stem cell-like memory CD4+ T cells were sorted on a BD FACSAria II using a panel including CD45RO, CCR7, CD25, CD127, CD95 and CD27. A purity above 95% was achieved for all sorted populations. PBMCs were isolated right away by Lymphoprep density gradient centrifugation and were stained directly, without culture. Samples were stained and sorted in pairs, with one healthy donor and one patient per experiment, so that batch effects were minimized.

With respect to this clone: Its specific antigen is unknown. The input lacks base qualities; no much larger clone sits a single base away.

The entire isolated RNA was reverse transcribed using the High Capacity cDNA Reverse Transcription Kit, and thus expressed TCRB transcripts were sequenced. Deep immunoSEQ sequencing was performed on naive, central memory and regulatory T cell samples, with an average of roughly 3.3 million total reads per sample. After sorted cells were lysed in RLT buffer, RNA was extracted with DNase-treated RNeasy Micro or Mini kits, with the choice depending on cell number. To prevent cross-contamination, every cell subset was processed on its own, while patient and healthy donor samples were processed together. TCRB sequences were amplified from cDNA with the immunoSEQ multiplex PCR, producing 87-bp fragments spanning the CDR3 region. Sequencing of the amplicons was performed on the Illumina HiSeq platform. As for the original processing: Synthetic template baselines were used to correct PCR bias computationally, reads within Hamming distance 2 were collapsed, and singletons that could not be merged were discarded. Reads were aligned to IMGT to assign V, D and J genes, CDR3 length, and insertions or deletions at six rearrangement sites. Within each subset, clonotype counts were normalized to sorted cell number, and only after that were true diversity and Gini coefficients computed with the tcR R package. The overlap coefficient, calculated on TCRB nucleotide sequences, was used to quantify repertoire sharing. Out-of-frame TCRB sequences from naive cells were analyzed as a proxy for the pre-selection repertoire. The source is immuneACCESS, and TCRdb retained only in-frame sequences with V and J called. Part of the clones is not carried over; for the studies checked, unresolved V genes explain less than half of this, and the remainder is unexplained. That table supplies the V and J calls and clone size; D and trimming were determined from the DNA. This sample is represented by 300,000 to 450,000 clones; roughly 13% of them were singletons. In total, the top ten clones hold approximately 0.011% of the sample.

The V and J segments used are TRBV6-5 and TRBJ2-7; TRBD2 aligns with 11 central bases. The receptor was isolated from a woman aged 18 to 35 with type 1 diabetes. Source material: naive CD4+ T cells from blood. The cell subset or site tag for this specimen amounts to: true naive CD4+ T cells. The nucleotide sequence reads TGTGCCAGCATACGTACTAGCGGGAGTAATCACGAGCAGTACTTC. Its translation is CASIRTSGSNHEQYF.